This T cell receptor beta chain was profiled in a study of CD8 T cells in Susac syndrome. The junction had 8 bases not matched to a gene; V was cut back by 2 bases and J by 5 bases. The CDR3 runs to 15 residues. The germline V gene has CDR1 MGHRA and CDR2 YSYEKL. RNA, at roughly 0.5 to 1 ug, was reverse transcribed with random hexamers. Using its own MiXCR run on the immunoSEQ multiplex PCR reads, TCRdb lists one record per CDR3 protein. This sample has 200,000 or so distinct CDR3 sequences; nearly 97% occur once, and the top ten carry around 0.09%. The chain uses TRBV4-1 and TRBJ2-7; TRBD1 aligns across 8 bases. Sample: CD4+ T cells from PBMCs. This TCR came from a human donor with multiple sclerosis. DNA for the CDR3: TGCGCCAGCAGCCAAAGGGACAGGACCAGCGACGAGCAGTACTTC. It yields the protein CASSQRDRTSDEQYF.